This T cell receptor (beta chain) was sequenced in a study of sequential checkpoint blockade in melanoma. Turning to the study itself: Maintenance nivolumab came after either treatment sequence.

Treatment noted: randomized to nivolumab then ipilimumab (arm A) or the reverse (arm B). Patients had received no earlier DNA-damaging chemotherapy. From thawed PBMCs, live CD3+CD8+ cells negative for CD19 and CD56 were sorted. Clones were read by immunoSEQ multiplex PCR, and TCRdb kept only the in-frame ones, dropping some. The table includes 11,000 to 15,000 clones, 55% to 75% detected once. The CDR3 is 16 amino acids. V gave up 0 bases and J gave up 4 bases; unmatched junction bases: 6. Germline assignment: CDR1 LGHNA and CDR2 YSLEER. This clonotype was obtained from a human donor with melanoma. Source: CD8+ T cells sorted from blood (inferred from file names), taken from a patient given nivolumab and ipilimumab in sequence. The chain employs TRBV4-3 and TRBJ1-5; 7 positions agree with TRBD1. CDR3 sequence reads: CASSQDGTARNQPQHF. The CDR3 nucleotides read TGCGCCAGCAGCCAAGATGGGACAGCACGGAATCAGCCCCAGCATTTT.